This T cell receptor (beta chain) was sequenced for a study of cytomegalovirus exposure and HLA in healthy donors. Study-level findings and limits: Altogether, 164 TCR beta chains were recorded as cytomegalovirus-associated. An analysis done earlier found most TCR beta V segments productive about 90% or about 30% of the time. With later analysis, a missense DCLRE1C variant became linked to TCR beta V- and J-gene trimming.

Losses at the gene ends were 5 bases for V and 5 bases for J; bases not matched to a gene: 6. Germline CDR1 is KGHSH and CDR2 is LQKENI. This CDR3 is 14 amino acids long. There were likely unrecorded immune exposures, though donors were nominally healthy when sampled. This clone was counted a single time. Its antigen is still unknown. This PCR relied on a set of 60 Vbeta primers and 13 Jbeta primers. Sequenced by immunoSEQ multiplex PCR; TCRdb stores in-frame clones only, minus some. The table shows around 84,000 clones, with about 77% occurring only once. Sample: PBMCs. The TCR originated in a man aged 45-60 years in good health and CMV-seronegative. The chain links TRBV18 to TRBJ2-1, with TRBD1 matching over 7 bases. The CDR3 sequence is CASSIWTGDNEQFF. The CDR3 DNA follows: TGTGCCAGCTCAATCTGGACAGGAGACAATGAGCAGTTCTTC.